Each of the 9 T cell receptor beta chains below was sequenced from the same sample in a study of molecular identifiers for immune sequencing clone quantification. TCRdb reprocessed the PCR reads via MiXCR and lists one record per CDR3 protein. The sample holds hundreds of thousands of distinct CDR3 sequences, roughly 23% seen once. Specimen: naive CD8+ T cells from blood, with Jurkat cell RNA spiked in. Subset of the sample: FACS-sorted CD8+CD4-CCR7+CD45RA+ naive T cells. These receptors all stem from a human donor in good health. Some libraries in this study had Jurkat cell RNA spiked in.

CDR3 protein: CASSLGPLGETQYF. The CDR3 bases are TGTGCCAGCAGTTTAGGGCCTCTTGGGGAGACCCAGTACTTC. The V call is TRBV27, the J call TRBJ2-5; D remains unclear. The V gene's germline CDR1 is MNHEY and CDR2 SMNVEV (reference sequence). V lost 2 bases and J lost 5, with 12 bases in between. This CDR3 has 14 amino acids.

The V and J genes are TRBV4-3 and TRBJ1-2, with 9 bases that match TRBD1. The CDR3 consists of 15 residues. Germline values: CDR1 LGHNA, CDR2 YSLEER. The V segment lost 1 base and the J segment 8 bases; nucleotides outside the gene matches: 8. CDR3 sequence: CASSQGTGDFGGYTF. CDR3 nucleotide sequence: TGCGCCAGCAGCCAAGGGACAGGGGATTTTGGAGGCTACACCTTC.

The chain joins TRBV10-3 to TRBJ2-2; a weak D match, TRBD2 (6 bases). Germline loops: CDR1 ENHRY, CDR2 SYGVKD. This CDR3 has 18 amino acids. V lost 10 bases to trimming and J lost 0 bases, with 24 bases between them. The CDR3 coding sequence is TGTGCCACGGCCCCCGTTCTAGCGCCTACCACGAACACCGGGGAGCTGTTTTTT. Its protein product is CATAPVLAPTTNTGELFF.

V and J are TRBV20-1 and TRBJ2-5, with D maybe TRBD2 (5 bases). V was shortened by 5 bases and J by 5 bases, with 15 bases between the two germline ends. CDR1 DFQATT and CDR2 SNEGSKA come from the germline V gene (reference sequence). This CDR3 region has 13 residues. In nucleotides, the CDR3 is TGCAGTGCTCAGCCCGCCGGGGTGGAGACCCAGTACTTC. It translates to CSAQPAGVETQYF.

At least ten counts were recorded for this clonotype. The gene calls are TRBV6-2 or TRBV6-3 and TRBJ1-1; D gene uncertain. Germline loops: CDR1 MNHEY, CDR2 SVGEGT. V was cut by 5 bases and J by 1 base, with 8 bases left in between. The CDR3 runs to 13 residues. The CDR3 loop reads CASSIGRNTEAFF. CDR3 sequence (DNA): TGTGCCAGCAGTATTGGCAGGAACACTGAAGCTTTCTTT.

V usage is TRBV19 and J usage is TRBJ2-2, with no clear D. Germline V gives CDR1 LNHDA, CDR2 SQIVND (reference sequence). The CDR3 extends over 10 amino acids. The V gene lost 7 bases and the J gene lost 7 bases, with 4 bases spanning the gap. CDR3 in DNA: TGTGCCAGTACGGGCGGGGAGCTGTTTTTT. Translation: CASTGGELFF.

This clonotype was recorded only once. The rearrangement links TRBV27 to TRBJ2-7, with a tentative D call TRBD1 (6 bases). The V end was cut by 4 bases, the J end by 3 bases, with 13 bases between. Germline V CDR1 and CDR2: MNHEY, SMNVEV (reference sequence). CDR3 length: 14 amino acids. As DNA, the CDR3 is TGTGCCAGCAGTTCGAACGACAGGAACTACGAGCAGTACTTC. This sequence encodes CASSSNDRNYEQYF.

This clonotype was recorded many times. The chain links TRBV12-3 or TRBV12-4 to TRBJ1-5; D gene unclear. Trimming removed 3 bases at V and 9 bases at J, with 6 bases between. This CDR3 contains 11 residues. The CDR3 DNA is TGTGCCAGCAGTTTCTCGGGGCCCCAGCATTTT. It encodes CASSFSGPQHF.

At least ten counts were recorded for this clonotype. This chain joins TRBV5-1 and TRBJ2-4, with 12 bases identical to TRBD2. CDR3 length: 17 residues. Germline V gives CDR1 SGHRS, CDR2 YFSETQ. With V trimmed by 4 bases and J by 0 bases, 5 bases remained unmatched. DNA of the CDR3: TGCGCCAGCAGCCAGGGACTAGCGGGCGTAGCCAAAAACATTCAGTACTTC. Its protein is CASSQGLAGVAKNIQYF.